The 4 T cell receptor beta chains below were found in one sample sequenced in a study of vaccination effects on CD4 cells after COVID-19. Data came from immunoSEQ multiplex PCR; TCRdb stores just in-frame clones and leaves some out. The table shows tens of thousands of clones, with around three quarters occurring only once. These TCRs are of unknown antigen specificity. Antigen-specific CD4+ T cells expanded by the ViraFEST assay with viral peptide pools were then sequenced. The authors isolated CD4+ T cells after around nine days of culture. Participants received two doses of either the BNT162b2 or mRNA-1273 vaccine. Sequencing was performed on CD4+ T cells from PBMCs cultured with HCoV-OC43 spike peptides, taken after COVID-19 vaccination. Subset given: HCoV-OC43 spike overlapping peptide pool stimulation. The receptors derive from a human donor who received a COVID-19 vaccine.

This clone was seen a handful of times. The genes are TRBV6-1 and TRBJ1-5; D ambiguous. With 10 bases removed from V and 0 bases from J, the gap between germline ends came to 13 bases. CDR1 and CDR2 (germline): MNHNS, SASEGT. The length of the CDR3 is 14 residues. The DNA for the CDR3 is TGTGCCACCCGTGAAGATTATAGCAATCAGCCCCAGCATTTT. Translation gives CATREDYSNQPQHF.

The V and J genes are TRBV28 and TRBJ2-1, with 11 bases aligning to TRBD2. The V gene end was trimmed by 6 bases and the J gene end by 6 bases; junction bases not matched to a gene: 10. This CDR3 contains 16 residues. Germline V gene lookup returns CDR1 MDHEN and CDR2 SYDVKM. CDR3 loop: CASSRWLAGGGNEQFF. In DNA, the CDR3 is TGTGCCAGCAGCCGCTGGCTAGCGGGGGGAGGCAATGAGCAGTTCTTC.

This clone was seen a single time. The chain couples TRBV6-1 to TRBJ1-2, with D maybe TRBD1 (5 bases). In germline, CDR1 is MNHNS, CDR2 SASEGT. The ends were cut back, 3 bases at V and 5 bases at J, with 7 bases in the middle. The CDR3 is 12 residues long. The CDR3 protein is CASSEGVYGYTF. The DNA of the CDR3 is TGTGCCAGCAGTGAGGGGGTTTATGGCTACACCTTC.

The chain couples TRBV10-1 to TRBJ1-6; D gene uncertain. The ends were cut back, 3 bases at V and 5 bases at J, with 8 bases in the middle. The germline gives CDR1 WNHNN, CDR2 SYGVQD (reference sequence). The CDR3 is 14 residues long. The CDR3 region has the DNA TGCGCCAGCAGTGAAAACGGCAATAATTCACCCCTCCACTTT. As protein: CASSENGNNSPLHF.